A selection of T cell receptor beta chains follows, all from one sample in a study of regulatory T cells in long-lasting Graves disease. TCRdb fed the multiplex PCR reads into MiXCR, producing one record per CDR3 protein. Of around 400,000 distinct CDR3 sequences detected, 10% to 15% appear once; the ten largest clones hold approximately 19%. The sample also formed part of further work on T cells in Graves' hyperthyroidism and ophthalmopathy.

Sequenced here: peripheral blood mononuclear cells (PBMCs), sampled at new diagnosis, from a patient treated with antithyroid drugs. These receptors were obtained from a young woman with Graves disease. Each CDR3 is given with its conserved first and last residue. Each record gives: clone size, J gene, V gene, D gene, CDR3 protein, CDR3 DNA. D genes are given only for firm matches. The listing skips clone size in some rows; elsewhere it reads once, few, many or a size class.

size: few
J: TRBJ2-6
V: TRBV30
D: TRBD1
CDR3: CAWSGRRNRGRGAGANVLTF
DNA: TGTGCCTGGAGTGGAAGGCGGAACAGGGGGCGTGGAGCTGGGGCCAACGTCCTGACTTTC

size: many
J: TRBJ2-3
V: TRBV6-2/TRBV6-3
D: .
CDR3: CASSKLTNHGSKRADTQYF
DNA: TGTGCCAGCAGCAAACTGACAAACCATGGGTCGAAGCGCGCAGATACGCAGTATTTT

size: many
J: TRBJ1-2
V: TRBV28
D: .
CDR3: CASISGGGYGYTF
DNA: TGTGCCAGCATTTCCGGGGGGGGCTATGGCTACACCTTC

size: many
J: TRBJ2-2
V: TRBV7-3
D: TRBD1
CDR3: CASSTYRGSDTGELFF
DNA: TGTGCCAGCAGCACCTACAGGGGGTCGGACACCGGGGAGCTGTTTTTT

size: many
J: TRBJ2-1
V: TRBV29-1
D: .
CDR3: CSVASGSNSYNEQFF
DNA: TGCAGCGTTGCTTCGGGATCCAACTCCTACAATGAGCAGTTCTTC

size: few
J: TRBJ2-7
V: TRBV6-2/TRBV6-3
D: .
CDR3: CASSYSLGVHYEQYF
DNA: TGTGCCAGCAGTTACTCTCTTGGGGTTCACTACGAGCAGTACTTC

size: many
J: TRBJ2-7
V: TRBV12-3/TRBV12-4
D: TRBD1
CDR3: CASSLSGGEDGYEQYF
DNA: TGTGCCAGCAGTTTATCAGGGGGCGAAGATGGGTACGAGCAGTACTTC

size: few
J: TRBJ1-4
V: TRBV5-1
D: .
CDR3: CASSLEDYNEKLFF
DNA: TGCGCCAGCAGCTTGGAAGATTATAATGAAAAACTGTTTTTT

size: many
J: TRBJ1-2
V: TRBV4-3
D: TRBD1
CDR3: CASSLGTGDGHGYTF
DNA: TGCGCCAGCAGCCTGGGGACAGGGGATGGACATGGCTACACCTTC

size: many
J: TRBJ2-1
V: TRBV7-3
D: .
CDR3: CASSSRPNEQFF
DNA: TGTGCCAGCAGCTCCCGCCCCAATGAGCAGTTCTTC

size: many
J: TRBJ2-5
V: TRBV20-1
D: .
CDR3: CSAWDRGVTQYF
DNA: TGCAGTGCTTGGGATCGAGGAGTGACCCAGTACTTC

size: many
J: TRBJ2-5
V: TRBV2
D: .
CDR3: CASSGHQETQYF
DNA: TGTGCCAGCAGTGGTCATCAAGAGACCCAGTACTTC

size: many
J: TRBJ1-1
V: TRBV5-1
D: .
CDR3: CASRLDRTFLNTEAFF
DNA: TGCGCCAGCCGACTTGACAGAACCTTCCTGAACACTGAAGCTTTCTTT

size: many
J: TRBJ2-3
V: TRBV12-3/TRBV12-4
D: .
CDR3: CASSLRGWNTDTQYF
DNA: TGTGCCAGCAGTTTACGCGGGTGGAACACAGATACGCAGTATTTT

size: many
J: TRBJ2-5
V: TRBV20-1
D: TRBD2
CDR3: CSARDAAGAQETQYF
DNA: TGCAGTGCTAGAGATGCAGCGGGGGCCCAAGAGACCCAGTACTTC

size: few
J: TRBJ1-6
V: TRBV2
D: .
CDR3: CASSVAGGHNSPLHF
DNA: TGTGCCAGCAGTGTTGCCGGGGGACATAATTCACCCCTCCACTTT

size: few
J: TRBJ1-5
V: TRBV18
D: .
CDR3: CASSFGRKYQPQHF
DNA: TGTGCCAGCTCATTCGGCCGGAAATATCAGCCCCAGCATTTT

size: .
J: TRBJ2-1
V: TRBV5-1
D: TRBD1
CDR3: CASSGSTGNEQFF
DNA: TGCGCCAGCAGCGGGTCGACAGGGAATGAGCAGTTCTTC

size: many
J: TRBJ1-2
V: TRBV2
D: .
CDR3: CASRAPGHLYGYTF
DNA: TGTGCCAGCAGGGCACCGGGACACCTCTATGGCTACACCTTC

size: once
J: TRBJ1-4
V: TRBV7-2
D: .
CDR3: CASSLVSGTNEKLFF
DNA: TGTGCCAGCAGCTTAGTTTCGGGGACTAATGAAAAACTGTTTTTT

size: few
J: TRBJ1-5
V: TRBV6-2/TRBV6-3
D: .
CDR3: CASSYPDRPGYQPQHF
DNA: TGTGCCAGCAGTTACCCGGACAGACCGGGTTATCAGCCCCAGCATTTT

size: many
J: TRBJ1-2
V: TRBV10-3
D: .
CDR3: CAISERGRGAGYGYTF
DNA: TGTGCCATCAGTGAGAGGGGGAGGGGTGCTGGCTATGGCTACACCTTC

size: many
J: TRBJ2-7
V: TRBV27
D: TRBD2
CDR3: CASSPGTSGSREQYF
DNA: TGTGCCAGCAGTCCCGGGACTAGCGGGAGTAGAGAGCAGTACTTC

size: many
J: TRBJ1-6
V: TRBV6-1
D: .
CDR3: CASSKDRNSPLHF
DNA: TGTGCCAGCAGTAAGGACAGAAATTCACCCCTCCACTTT

size: many
J: TRBJ2-2
V: TRBV15
D: .
CDR3: CATSPLAGFTPGELFF
DNA: TGTGCCACCAGCCCCCTTGCGGGCTTTACCCCCGGGGAGCTGTTTTTT

size: many
J: TRBJ2-7
V: TRBV6-5
D: .
CDR3: CASSSTQFNPAEQYF
DNA: TGTGCCAGCAGTTCTACACAATTCAACCCCGCCGAGCAGTACTTC

size: many
J: TRBJ1-3
V: TRBV20-1
D: TRBD1
CDR3: CSARGQGSNTIYF
DNA: TGCAGTGCCAGAGGACAGGGGTCGAACACCATATATTTT

size: few
J: TRBJ2-2
V: TRBV11-3
D: .
CDR3: CASSLGARTRGELFF
DNA: TGTGCCAGCAGCTTAGGGGCTAGAACCCGCGGGGAGCTGTTTTTT

size: many
J: TRBJ1-6
V: TRBV2
D: TRBD1
CDR3: CASGGQGWSPLHF
DNA: TGTGCCAGCGGGGGACAGGGATGGTCACCCCTCCACTTT

size: few
J: TRBJ1-1
V: TRBV19
D: .
CDR3: CASTMGNLNTEAFF
DNA: TGTGCCAGTACGATGGGGAATTTGAACACTGAAGCTTTCTTT

size: .
J: TRBJ1-1
V: TRBV7-9
D: TRBD1
CDR3: CASSLATAGGRGTEAFF
DNA: TGTGCCAGCAGCTTAGCAACGGCAGGGGGTCGGGGCACTGAAGCTTTCTTT

size: many
J: TRBJ2-1
V: TRBV20-1
D: TRBD2
CDR3: CSARPSGKNEQFF
DNA: TGCAGTGCTAGGCCTAGCGGGAAAAATGAGCAGTTCTTC

size: many
J: TRBJ2-3
V: TRBV20-1
D: .
CDR3: CSAANRQGGSTDTQYF
DNA: TGCAGTGCTGCCAATAGACAGGGAGGAAGCACAGATACGCAGTATTTT

size: many
J: TRBJ2-5
V: TRBV6-2/TRBV6-3
D: .
CDR3: CASSYMGLETQYF
DNA: TGTGCCAGCAGTTACATGGGGCTAGAGACCCAGTACTTC

size: many
J: TRBJ1-4
V: TRBV2
D: TRBD1
CDR3: CASRPGTGKSTNEKLFF
DNA: TGTGCCAGCAGGCCCGGGACAGGAAAGTCAACTAATGAAAAACTGTTTTTT

size: .
J: TRBJ2-3
V: TRBV6-1
D: TRBD1
CDR3: CASRRQGSVADTQYF
DNA: TGTGCCAGCAGGAGACAGGGGTCCGTGGCAGATACGCAGTATTTT

size: many
J: TRBJ1-1
V: TRBV6-5
D: .
CDR3: CASSSDRQAQAFF
DNA: TGTGCCAGCAGTTCCGACCGACAGGCCCAAGCTTTCTTT